This T cell receptor beta chain stems from a study of cytomegalovirus exposure and HLA in healthy donors. Overall study: Ancestry clustering placed around 80% of under 450 genotyped donors in the Caucasian-associated cluster.

A multiplex PCR was run with 60 Vbeta primers and 13 Jbeta primers. Method: immunoSEQ multiplex PCR; TCRdb's copy keeps in-frame clones and lacks some. There are fewer than 120,000 clones in the sample; roughly 86% occur only once, and 1.5% to 2% lies in the top ten. This clone was seen more than once but under ten times. The TCR was taken from a man in his forties in good health and CMV-seronegative. The specimen was PBMCs.

CDR3 bases: TGTGCCGCTGAGTTAAGACAGTACACTGAAGCTTTCTTT. It translates to CAAELRQYTEAFF. The rearrangement links TRBV6-1 to TRBJ1-1; a possible D gene is TRBD1 (5 bases). The CDR3 is 13 residues long. Looked up from germline, CDR1 is MNHNS and CDR2 is SASEGT. The V gene lost 11 bases and the J gene lost 3 bases, with 16 bases spanning the gap.